Listed below are T cell receptor beta chains from one sample, sequenced in a study of cytomegalovirus exposure and HLA in healthy donors. The method was immunoSEQ multiplex PCR; TCRdb's version includes in-frame clones alone and lacks a portion of them. Counted here are 100,000 to 150,000 clones, roughly 74% occurring once; the ten biggest clones make up approximately 6.3%. Sequencing was carried out using PBMCs. The receptors shown here come from a man aged 35 to 55 in good health and CMV-seropositive. Both conserved end residues are part of each CDR3. A D gene is named only where the DNA matches it firmly. A clone size is listed for some rows: how often the clone was seen (once, few, many), or a class if it is expanded.

v_call	clone_size	d_call	j_call	cdr3_aa	cdr3_nt
TRBV10-3	few	NA	TRBJ1-2	CAITEAQGPYGYTF	TGTGCCATCACTGAGGCACAGGGACCGTATGGCTACACCTTC
TRBV28	NA	TRBD2	TRBJ2-1	CASSLGSGSYNEQFF	TGTGCCAGCAGTTTGGGTAGCGGGAGCTACAATGAGCAGTTCTTC
TRBV11-2	NA	TRBD2	TRBJ2-3	CASSLGASGRADTQYF	TGTGCCAGCAGCTTAGGGGCTAGCGGGCGGGCAGATACGCAGTATTTT
TRBV6-6	NA	TRBD1	TRBJ2-5	CASSPGTGLVETQYF	TGTGCCAGCAGTCCAGGGACAGGGTTGGTAGAGACCCAGTACTTC
TRBV6-5	NA	NA	TRBJ2-7	CASSYSHGRDYEQYF	TGTGCCAGCAGTTACTCGCATGGCAGGGACTACGAGCAGTACTTC
TRBV19	NA	TRBD2	TRBJ2-2	CASSIIGGWDTGELFF	TGTGCCAGTAGTATAATCGGGGGGTGGGACACCGGGGAGCTGTTTTTT
TRBV5-1	NA	TRBD1	TRBJ2-7	CASSSGTGPYEQYF	TGCGCCAGCAGCTCCGGGACAGGGCCCTACGAGCAGTACTTC
TRBV29-1	NA	TRBD1	TRBJ2-7	CSVEKRQGNEQYF	TGCAGCGTTGAAAAGAGACAGGGGAATGAGCAGTACTTC
TRBV5-4	NA	TRBD2	TRBJ2-5	CASSLAGGFGQYF	TGTGCCAGCAGCTTAGCGGGAGGATTTGGGCAGTACTTC
TRBV20-1	NA	NA	TRBJ1-1	CSASPIRRAFF	TGCAGTGCTAGTCCTATTAGGAGGGCTTTCTTT
TRBV11-2	NA	NA	TRBJ1-2	CASSQGDGGQGYTF	TGTGCCAGCAGCCAGGGTGACGGGGGGCAAGGCTACACCTTC
TRBV7-2	NA	NA	TRBJ1-5	CASSFRGGGQPQHF	TGTGCCAGCAGCTTCAGGGGTGGGGGTCAGCCCCAGCATTTT
TRBV5-1	NA	NA	TRBJ2-5	CASSFSGQETQYF	TGCGCCAGCAGTTTTAGCGGCCAAGAGACCCAGTACTTC
TRBV6-1	few	NA	TRBJ2-7	CASRAQDSPLYEQYF	TGTGCCAGCAGGGCCCAGGATTCACCTCTCTACGAGCAGTACTTC
TRBV6-1	once	TRBD1	TRBJ1-1	CASRAVGQGSTEAFF	TGTGCCAGCAGGGCCGTTGGACAGGGTAGCACTGAAGCTTTCTTT
TRBV4-2	NA	TRBD1	TRBJ1-3	CASSQANRGESGNTIYF	TGTGCCAGCAGCCAAGCCAACAGGGGGGAGTCTGGAAACACCATATATTTT
TRBV11-2	few	TRBD1	TRBJ2-7	CASSLAGQAYEQYF	TGTGCCAGCAGCTTAGCGGGACAGGCCTACGAGCAGTACTTC
TRBV5-5	NA	NA	TRBJ1-6	CASSLAWAGEYNSPLHF	TGTGCCAGCAGCTTGGCCTGGGCAGGGGAATACAATTCACCCCTCCACTTT
TRBV28	NA	TRBD1	TRBJ1-5	CASTTTGGNQPQHF	TGTGCCAGCACCACCACAGGGGGGAATCAGCCCCAGCATTTT
TRBV28	once	TRBD1	TRBJ1-1	CASSFKGAEAFF	TGTGCCAGCAGTTTTAAGGGGGCAGAAGCTTTCTTT
TRBV27	once	TRBD1	TRBJ1-2	CASSRTGFGYTF	TGTGCCAGCAGTAGGACAGGGTTTGGCTACACCTTC
TRBV6-4	NA	NA	TRBJ2-7	CASSWFRHTYEQYF	TGTGCCAGCAGTTGGTTCAGGCACACCTACGAGCAGTACTTC
TRBV28	NA	TRBD1	TRBJ1-2	CASSLWRQGAKYGYTF	TGTGCCAGCAGTTTATGGAGACAGGGGGCAAAGTATGGCTACACCTTC
TRBV4-1	NA	TRBD1	TRBJ1-2	CASSYRDSPNYGYTF	TGCGCCAGCAGCTACAGGGACAGCCCTAACTATGGCTACACCTTC
TRBV7-8	NA	TRBD1	TRBJ2-5	CASSSPRQGQETQYF	TGTGCCAGCAGCTCCCCCCGACAGGGCCAAGAGACCCAGTACTTC
TRBV4-2	NA	NA	TRBJ1-4	CASSQSVSLGDNEKLFF	TGTGCCAGCAGCCAATCCGTTTCGCTAGGGGATAATGAAAAACTGTTTTTT
TRBV28	NA	NA	TRBJ2-3	CASSLTLSTDTQYF	TGTGCCAGCAGTTTAACATTAAGCACAGATACGCAGTATTTT
TRBV25-1	few	TRBD1	TRBJ1-6	CASSVYRGNSPLHF	TGTGCCAGCAGTGTTTACAGGGGTAATTCACCCCTCCACTTT
TRBV9	NA	NA	TRBJ2-7	CASSVHGTINYEQYF	TGTGCCAGCAGCGTCCACGGGACAATCAACTACGAGCAGTACTTC
TRBV30	few	NA	TRBJ1-4	CAWSPGVARDEKLFF	TGTGCCTGGAGTCCCGGCGTAGCGAGGGATGAAAAACTGTTTTTT
TRBV28	NA	NA	TRBJ1-1	CASSFLFLGGGTEAFF	TGTGCCAGCAGTTTTCTTTTCCTCGGTGGTGGCACTGAAGCTTTCTTT